The 31 T cell receptor beta chains below all came from one sample that was sequenced in a study of glioma-infiltrating T cells. The iRepertoire nested amplicon-rescue multiplex PCR amplified TCR alpha and beta CDR3s from RNA. TCRdb reanalysed the multiplex PCR reads using MiXCR and keeps one entry per CDR3 protein. The sample shows over 80,000 distinct CDR3 sequences, roughly 37% of them seen only once. Sequenced material: glioma tissue, nonneoplastic brain tissue, or PBMCs (not recorded which). These receptors were obtained from a human donor with low-grade glioma or glioblastoma, undergoing nonglioma brain surgery, or in good health (not recorded which).

Concerning this clonotype: It may be a read error: a sequence one base away is much more abundant. The chain combines TRBV29-1 with TRBJ2-6; maybe TRBD2 (6 bases). Germline V gene lookup returns CDR1 SQVTM and CDR2 ANQGSEA. The CDR3 loop spans 15 amino acids. The CDR3 reads CSVEVGDSGANVLAF. The DNA for the CDR3 is TGCAGCGTTGAAGTCGGGGACTCTGGGGCCAACGTCCTGGCTTTC.

At least ten counts were recorded for this clonotype. The chain couples TRBV29-1 to TRBJ2-7, with unresolved D. CDR1 SQVTM and CDR2 ANQGSEA come from the germline V gene. This CDR3 has 11 residues. V shed 6 bases and J shed 3 bases, with 9 bases lying between them. The CDR3 region has the DNA TGCAGCGTCCTCGACAACTACGAGCAGTACTTC. Amino acids: CSVLDNYEQYF.

In its sample, this clonotype was seen many times. The chain recombines TRBV20-1 with TRBJ1-1; D unresolved. Germline-derived CDR1 and CDR2 are DFQATT and SNEGSKA (reference sequence). Trimming removed 2 bases from V and 3 bases from J, with 10 bases in between. The CDR3 runs 13 residues. The CDR3 protein is CSARWIEDTEAFF. For the CDR3, the DNA is TGCAGTGCTAGATGGATCGAGGACACTGAAGCTTTCTTT.

As to this clonotype: At one of its ends the junction is not consistent with the germline gene, which may arise from a read error. The chain uses TRBV6-5 and TRBJ2-5; 10 bases are a match to TRBD2. CDR3 length: 17 residues. The germline V gene encodes CDR1 MNHEY and CDR2 SVGAGI. CDR3 loop: CAGSYGVGLAGAETQYF. The DNA for the CDR3 is TGTGCCGGCAGTTACGGGGTCGGCCTAGCGGGAGCTGAGACCCAGTACTTC.

Ten or more counts support this clonotype. This chain links TRBV20-1 with TRBJ2-7, with a tentative D call TRBD1 (6 bases). This CDR3 spans 13 amino acids. Germline V gene lookup returns CDR1 DFQATT and CDR2 SNEGSKA (reference sequence). Trimming cost V 3 bases and J 6 bases, with 15 bases left between them. CDR3 sequence: CSASRQGYGEQYF. The CDR3 DNA reads TGCAGTGCTAGCCGGCAGGGGTATGGCGAGCAGTACTTC.

In regard to this clonotype: The junction does not match germline at one end; this may be a read error. The J gene is TRBJ1-1, the V gene TRBV18, with 8 bases identical to TRBD1. Germline loops: CDR1 KGHSH, CDR2 LQKENI. The CDR3 loop spans 13 amino acids. CDR3 nucleotides: TGTGCCAGCTCGAGGGACAGGAACGCTGAAGCTTTCTTT. Translated, it gives CASSRDRNAEAFF.

Concerning this clonotype itself: A single base separates this from a much larger clone, so it may be a read error. V is TRBV18 and J is TRBJ2-5; TRBD1 matches at 7 bases. J lost 1 base, V lost 4 bases, and 6 bases had no gene match. This CDR3 spans 15 amino acids. CDR1 and CDR2 from the germline V gene are KGHSH and LQKENI. The CDR3 sequence: CASSRRQGAQETQYF. The CDR3 bases are TGTGCCAGCTCACGTAGACAGGGCGCCCAAGAGACCCAGTACTTC. Looking up the rest from reference TRBV18 and TRBJ2-5 gives the full variable domain: NAGVMQNPRHLVRRRGQEARLRCSPMKGHSHVYWYRQLPEEGLKFMVYLQKENIIDESGMPKERFSAEFPKEGPSILRIQQVVRGDSAAYFCASSRRQGAQETQYFGPGTRLLVL.

Many counts were recorded for this clonotype. This rearrangement joins TRBV6-1 to TRBJ2-3; the D is unclear. V lost 6 bases, J lost 0 bases, and 19 bases lay in between. Per the germline V gene, CDR1 is MNHNS and CDR2 is SASEGT. CDR3 size: 17 residues. CDR3 sequence reads: CASRRKIVSSSTDTQYF. CDR3 nucleotides: TGTGCCAGCAGACGTAAAATCGTATCATCTAGCACAGATACGCAGTATTTT.

Details on this clonotype: One junction end disagrees with the germline gene, perhaps due to a read error. The chain combines TRBV6-2 or TRBV6-3 with TRBJ2-3, with 7 bases matching TRBD2. Germline loops: CDR1 MNHEY, CDR2 SVGEGT. The CDR3 contains 15 residues. The chain's CDR3 is CASKLVGAGTDTQYF. In DNA form, the CDR3 reads TGCGCCAGCAAGCTTGTGGGAGCGGGAACAGATACGCAGTATTTT.

Notes on this clonotype: Given a much more abundant clone one base away, this may be a read error. The genes are TRBV28 and TRBJ2-3; D is perhaps TRBD1 (5 bases). From germline, CDR1 is MDHEN and CDR2 SYDVKM. Trimming shortened V by 6 bases and J by 5 bases, and 15 bases separated the two germline ends. CDR3 size: 14 residues. The CDR3 region is CASSGHGRQDTQYF. Written as DNA, the CDR3 is TGTGCCAGCAGCGGACATGGAAGGCAAGATACGCAGTATTTT.

This clonotype has more than one count but fewer than ten. A read error may explain this, as a much larger clone is one base away. The CDR3 here is CASSIRSRYNEQFF. DNA of the CDR3: TGTGCCAGTAGTATAAGGTCACGGTACAATGAGCAGTTCTTC. V usage is TRBV19 and J usage is TRBJ2-1, with D hard to call. The V end lost 2 bases, the J end lost 4 bases, and 9 bases lay between the germline ends. The germline V gene has CDR1 LNHDA and CDR2 SQIVND (reference sequence). CDR3 length: 14 amino acids.

This clonotype was seen repeatedly, ten times or more. J is TRBJ2-3 and V is TRBV18; TRBD1 agrees at 7 bases. The CDR3 is 18 amino acids. From germline, CDR1 is KGHSH and CDR2 LQKENI. The V gene end was trimmed by 1 base and the J gene end by 0 bases; junction bases not matched to a gene: 10. DNA of the CDR3: TGTGCCAGCTCACCACTCCAGGGGACAGCGGCTAGCACAGATACGCAGTATTTT. Translated, it gives CASSPLQGTAASTDTQYF.

The V and J genes are TRBV4-1 and TRBJ1-5, with D perhaps being TRBD1 or TRBD2 (6 bases each). The J call may not be correct, given that the DNA end is closer to TRBJ2-3. Looked up from germline, CDR1 is MGHRA and CDR2 is YSYEKL. The CDR3 runs to 16 residues. The chain's CDR3 is CASSQGGQGGCQPQYF. CDR3 nucleotides: TGCGCCAGCAGCCAGGGGGGCCAGGGAGGTTGTCAGCCCCAGTATTTT.

This clonotype has a count of ten or more. The V and J genes are TRBV19 and TRBJ1-6, with 7 bases fitting TRBD1. Germline loops: CDR1 LNHDA, CDR2 SQIVND (reference sequence). This CDR3 is 14 amino acids long. V was pared by 3 bases and J by 10 bases, with 6 bases of the junction left unmatched. CDR3 loop: CASSIRQGNSPLHF. The CDR3 DNA reads as TGTGCCAGTAGTATTCGACAGGGAAACTCACCCCTCCACTTT. The whole variable domain, remainder taken from reference TRBV19 and TRBJ1-6, is DGGITQSPKYLFRKEGQNVTLSCEQNLNHDAMYWYRQDPGQGLRLIYYSQIVNDFQKGDIAEGYSVSREKKESFPLTVTSAQKNPTAFYLCASSIRQGNSPLHFGNGTRLTVT.

Comments on this clonotype: A much more abundant neighbour one base away suggests this may be a read error. The rearrangement uses TRBV19 and TRBJ1-5; the match to TRBD1 covers 7 bases. The CDR3 length is 14 residues. From germline, CDR1 is LNHDA and CDR2 SQIVND (reference sequence). The CDR3 reads CASSHRGGDQPKHF. The CDR3 nucleotides read TGTGCCAGTAGTCACAGGGGAGGGGATCAGCCCAAGCATTTT. Full variable domain (missing parts from reference TRBV19 and TRBJ1-5): DGGITQSPKYLFRKEGQNVTLSCEQNLNHDAMYWYRQDPGQGLRLIYYSQIVNDFQKGDIAEGYSVSREKKESFPLTVTSAQKNPTAFYLCASSHRGGDQPKHFGDGTRLSIL.

Concerning this clonotype: The CDR3 end shows no conserved phenylalanine or tryptophan, and so a read error is likely. The chain links TRBV7-6 to TRBJ2-7; a weak D match, TRBD2 (6 bases). This CDR3 has 15 residues. Germline lookup yields CDR1 SGHVS and CDR2 FNYEAQ. The CDR3, as DNA: TGTGCCAGCGGCTTAGCGTGGTCAGGAGGGAGCGAGCAGTACTCC. It encodes CASGLAWSGGSEQYS.

The V and J genes are TRBV15 and TRBJ1-5; D is perhaps TRBD1 (6 bases). The CDR3 totals 15 residues. In germline, CDR1 is LNHNV, CDR2 YYDKDF (reference sequence). The germline V and J ends were trimmed by 1 base and 11 bases, with 18 bases remaining between them. The DNA for the CDR3 is TGTGCCACCAGCAGAGCGGGGGGGCGCCAAGAGACCCAGCATTTT. This gives the protein CATSRAGGRQETQHF.

On this clonotype itself: A much larger clone lies a single base off, so this may be a read error. V and J are TRBV5-1 and TRBJ2-1; TRBD1 matches 12 bases. Germline CDR1 and CDR2: SGHRS and YFSETQ. V lost 0 bases and J lost 10; bases outside the gene matches: 5. This CDR3 contains 15 residues. In DNA form, the CDR3 reads TGCGCCAGCAGCTTGGACGGGGACAGGGGGCACGAGCAGTTCTTC. It yields the protein CASSLDGDRGHEQFF. Complete variable domain (other parts from reference TRBV5-1 and TRBJ2-1): KAGVTQTPRYLIKTRGQQVTLSCSPISGHRSVSWYQQTPGQGLQFLFEYFSETQRNKGNFPGRFSGRQFSNSRSEMNVSTLELGDSALYLCASSLDGDRGHEQFFGPGTRLTVL.

The V gene is TRBV19, the J gene TRBJ2-6; TRBD2 is a possible D gene (6 bases). The CDR3 contains 22 residues. Per the germline V gene, CDR1 is LNHDA and CDR2 is SQIVND (reference sequence). Trimming took 5 bases from V and 0 from J, leaving 29 bases between them. The DNA of the CDR3 is TGTGCCAGTAGTTACGTTCGCGGGACGGTAACACCGGCGAGCTCTGGGGCCAACGTCCTGACTTTC. This gives the protein CASSYVRGTVTPASSGANVLTF.

This clonotype was seen ten or more times. V usage is TRBV7-6 and J usage is TRBJ1-6; 7 bases are shared with TRBD1. The CDR3 extends over 18 amino acids. J gave up 0 bases and V 5 bases, and 10 bases lay outside the gene matches. CDR1 is SGHVS, CDR2 FNYEAQ, per germline. The CDR3 spells CASSLSGQAGSYNSPLHF. Here the CDR3 DNA reads TGTGCCAGCAGCCTCTCAGGACAGGCCGGCTCCTATAATTCACCCCTCCACTTT.

Notes on this clonotype: Just one base apart from a much larger clone, this may be a read error. The conserved phenylalanine or tryptophan is not found at the CDR3 terminus, so this likely reflects a read error. This chain joins TRBV19 and TRBJ2-3; D unclear. Looked up from germline, CDR1 is LNHDA and CDR2 is SQIVND (reference sequence). Trimming pared 4 bases from V and 7 bases from J, leaving 9 bases between. The CDR3 extends over 12 amino acids. The CDR3 loop is CASSSGIHTQYS. The CDR3 coding sequence is TGTGCCAGTAGTAGTGGGATACATACGCAGTATTCT.

On this clonotype itself: This may be a read error: a much more frequent sequence differs by one nucleotide. The V call is TRBV19, the J call TRBJ2-7; no definite D call. Germline V lookup: CDR1 LNHDA, CDR2 SQIVND (reference sequence). This CDR3 contains 14 residues. The CDR3 loop reads CGSSPTVSSYEQYF. CDR3 DNA sequence: TGTGGCAGTAGCCCGACCGTCAGCTCCTACGAGCAGTACTTC.

The sample holds many counts of this clonotype. V is TRBV5-1 and J is TRBJ2-7; TRBD2 agrees at 10 bases. The CDR3 length is 13 residues. V lost 3 bases, J lost 6 bases, and 3 bases stayed unmatched. The germline V gene has CDR1 SGHRS and CDR2 YFSETQ. CDR3: CASSSLAGAEQYF. The CDR3 nucleotides read TGCGCCAGCAGCTCCCTAGCGGGAGCCGAGCAGTACTTC.

The CDR3 protein is CASSLSGSLMNTEAFF. The CDR3 region has the DNA TGTGCCAGCAGTTTAAGTGGGTCTCTGATGAACACTGAAGCTTTCTTT. The chain combines TRBV28 with TRBJ1-1; D is unclear. This CDR3 is 16 amino acids long. The V end lost 2 bases, the J end lost 0 bases, and 13 bases lay between the germline ends. Germline loops: CDR1 MDHEN, CDR2 SYDVKM.

The sample holds many counts of this clonotype. The genes are TRBV18 and TRBJ2-1, with D unclear. The CDR3 totals 12 residues. Germline V gene sequence: CDR1 KGHSH, CDR2 LQKENI. Trimming shortened V by 4 bases and J by 8 bases, and 9 bases separated the two germline ends. CDR3 nucleotide sequence: TGTGCCAGCTCACTCCTTGAAGATGAGCAGTTCTTC. It is translated as CASSLLEDEQFF.

At least ten counts were recorded for this clonotype. CDR3 nucleotides: TGTGCCAGCAGCCAAGATCCGAGAAGCTCCTATAATTCACCCCTCCACTTT. Translated, it gives CASSQDPRSSYNSPLHF. The chain recombines TRBV3-1 with TRBJ1-6; D gene ambiguous. CDR3 size: 17 residues. Germline V gives CDR1 LGHDT, CDR2 YNNKEL (reference sequence). The V end lost 0 bases, the J end lost 0 bases, and 9 bases lay between the germline ends.

Note on this clonotype: No conserved phenylalanine or tryptophan ends this CDR3, so it is likely a read error. The rearrangement links TRBV4-2 to TRBJ2-1, with 9 bases identical to TRBD2. This CDR3 region has 16 residues. Germline V lookup: CDR1 LGHNA, CDR2 YNFKEQ. The CDR3, as DNA: TGTGCCAGCAGCCAAGTGGCTAGCGGGAATTACAACGAGCAGTTCTCC. This translates into CASSQVASGNYNEQFS.

As to this clonotype: A much bigger clone sits one base away, suggesting this may be a read error. The V gene is TRBV29-1, the J gene TRBJ1-1; D is possibly TRBD1 (6 bases). The CDR3 runs to 14 residues. Germline V CDR1 and CDR2: SQVTM, ANQGSEA. Trimming pared 4 bases from V and 4 bases from J, leaving 16 bases between. The CDR3 sequence is CSVGRGGGCTEAFF. The CDR3 DNA reads as TGCAGCGTTGGTCGCGGGGGCGGATGCACTGAAGCTTTCTTT.

This clonotype occurred many times. V and J are TRBV7-6 and TRBJ1-2; maybe TRBD1 (5 bases). V was cut by 0 bases and J by 1 base, with 9 bases left in between. The CDR3 length is 15 residues. CDR1 SGHVS and CDR2 FNYEAQ come from the germline V gene. CDR3 in DNA: TGTGCCAGCAGCTTAGCTGTTGGGGGTAACTATGGCTACACCTTC. Translating it yields CASSLAVGGNYGYTF.

Only a few counts were recorded for this clonotype. The CDR3 region is CASNQGANYGYTF. CDR3 nucleotides: TGTGCCAGCAACCAGGGGGCTAACTATGGCTACACCTTC. The rearrangement uses TRBV9 and TRBJ1-2, with 7 bases lining up with TRBD1. The CDR3 totals 13 residues. Germline lookup yields CDR1 SGDLS and CDR2 YYNGEE. J gave up 0 bases and V 6 bases, and 2 bases lay outside the gene matches.

This clonotype was seen only a few times. The gene calls are TRBV5-1 and TRBJ2-5, with 7 positions matching TRBD2. CDR3 length equals 14 residues. Looked up from germline, CDR1 is SGHRS and CDR2 is YFSETQ. V dropped 3 bases and J dropped 1; count of bases not matched to a gene: 3. CDR3 coding DNA: TGCGCCAGCAGCTACGGGGGGATCCAAGAGACCCAGTACTTC. It encodes CASSYGGIQETQYF.